This is a list of T cell receptor beta chains from one sample in a study of shared clonotypes between healthy human individuals. Assay used: immunoSEQ multiplex PCR; TCRdb lists only in-frame clones, some missing. This table holds approximately 2,000,000 clones, around 93% found once. The sample comprised naive CD8+ T cells from PBMCs. The receptors stem from a man younger than 35 in good health. Some clones in this sample may be carry-over from other donors' samples. Each CDR3 is given with its conserved first and last residue. D genes are given only for firm matches. Clone size is given for some rows only: seen once, a few or many times, or a class if the clone is expanded.

CDR3 DNA,CDR3 protein,V gene,J gene,clone size,D gene
TGTGCCATCAGTGAGTCCGGTGGGGCGGGGGAGACCCAGTACTTC,CAISESGGAGETQYF,TRBV10-3,TRBJ2-5,once,-
TGTGCCAGCAGTTTTTTTGGGGAGCAGTACTTC,CASSFFGEQYF,TRBV27,TRBJ2-7,-,-
TGTGCCAGCAGCCTCCTACTAGCGGGAGCCTACGAGCAGTACTTC,CASSLLLAGAYEQYF,TRBV11-2,TRBJ2-7,-,TRBD2
TGTGCCAGCCTTCCGACAGGGCGTCGGGATGGCTACACCTTC,CASLPTGRRDGYTF,TRBV7-9,TRBJ1-2,-,TRBD1
TGTGCCAGCAGCCCGGGGGGACTAGCGGGAAATGTTAACTACGAGCAGTACTTC,CASSPGGLAGNVNYEQYF,TRBV7-6,TRBJ2-7,-,TRBD2
TGTGCCAGCAGTTTGGGGACTAGCGACCCCGAGCAGTACTTC,CASSLGTSDPEQYF,TRBV27,TRBJ2-7,-,TRBD2
TGTGCCAGCAGCAAAGGAGGAACTTTGAAGCCCCAGCATTTT,CASSKGGTLKPQHF,TRBV21-1,TRBJ1-5,-,-
TGCGCCAGCAGCCAAGGACGGGGGCTCGAGCAGTACTTC,CASSQGRGLEQYF,TRBV4-1,TRBJ2-7,-,-
TGTGCCTGGAGTGTTGTAATGTCTCGCAGTCCCTGGAGTGGGGGGCAGTTCTTC,CAWSVVMSRSPWSGGQFF,TRBV30,TRBJ2-1,-,-
TGTGCTAGTGGTTCCTACAGGGGGGGGCGCCCAGAGACCCAGTACTTC,CASGSYRGGRPETQYF,TRBV12-5,TRBJ2-5,-,-
TGTGCCAGCAGCTTTAAGGGGGCTAGAGAGACCCAGTACTTC,CASSFKGARETQYF,TRBV7-6,TRBJ2-5,-,TRBD1
TGTGCCAGCAGCGACGGACAGGGGGCCTCCATCTACTATGGCTACACCTTC,CASSDGQGASIYYGYTF,TRBV9,TRBJ1-2,-,TRBD1
TGTGCCAGCAGCCAAGGAGACAGGGGCAGTGGCTACACCTTC,CASSQGDRGSGYTF,TRBV4-2,TRBJ1-2,-,TRBD1
TGTGCCAGCAGCCAGGGAGGCTTGGAGCAGTACTTC,CASSQGGLEQYF,TRBV7-6,TRBJ2-7,-,-
TGTGCCAGCAGTGATCCGCGCAATGAGCAGTTCTTC,CASSDPRNEQFF,TRBV25-1,TRBJ2-1,-,-
TGCGCCAGCAGCCAGGCCCGCGGAGGCACAGATACGCAGTATTTT,CASSQARGGTDTQYF,TRBV5-1,TRBJ2-3,-,-
TGTGCCAGCAGACAGGGAACTGGGGCCAACGTCCTGACTTTC,CASRQGTGANVLTF,TRBV2,TRBJ2-6,-,-
TGCAGCGTTGAAGGGGGCCGAAACACCGGGGAGCTGTTTTTT,CSVEGGRNTGELFF,TRBV29-1,TRBJ2-2,-,-
TGTGCCAGCGTAGCGGAGGAGCAGTTCTTC,CASVAEEQFF,TRBV2,TRBJ2-1,-,-
TGTGCCAGCAGCGGTCAGGGTGGAGAGGGAAAGACCCAGTACTTC,CASSGQGGEGKTQYF,TRBV9,TRBJ2-5,-,-
TGTGCCAGGCCCCGGGAGGACAGGGCCACAGATACGCAGTATTTT,CARPREDRATDTQYF,TRBV21-1,TRBJ2-3,-,-
TGCGCCAGCAGCTGGGTGGTGGAGGGACAGGACGAGCAGTACTTC,CASSWVVEGQDEQYF,TRBV5-1,TRBJ2-7,-,TRBD1
TGTGCCAGCAGCTTATATGACGATTACTATGGCTACACCTTC,CASSLYDDYYGYTF,TRBV7-2,TRBJ1-2,-,-
TGCGCCAGCAGCTTGGCCCTGACAGGGGGACGCGGCACTGAAGCTTTCTTT,CASSLALTGGRGTEAFF,TRBV5-1,TRBJ1-1,-,TRBD1
TGTGCCAGCAGTTTAGTACCTCCGGAGTATAGGGATACGCAGTATTTT,CASSLVPPEYRDTQYF,TRBV27,TRBJ2-3,-,-
TGCGCCAGCAGCCCGTGGAGCGGGTCAAGCTCCTACAATGAGCAGTTCTTC,CASSPWSGSSSYNEQFF,TRBV5-1,TRBJ2-1,-,-
TGTGCCAGCAGCACAGGGACAGAGCAAGAGACCCAGTACTTC,CASSTGTEQETQYF,TRBV11-1,TRBJ2-5,-,TRBD1
TGTGCCAGTAGTATAGGGGGGACAGGGGGCTGGAGCAATCAGCCCCAGCATTTT,CASSIGGTGGWSNQPQHF,TRBV19,TRBJ1-5,-,TRBD1
TGCGCCAGCAGCCAAGATGGGCAGGGAAGAAACACCGGGGAGCTGTTTTTT,CASSQDGQGRNTGELFF,TRBV4-1,TRBJ2-2,-,-
TGTGCCAGCAGTGCTTTTCGCGGCCAAGAGACCCAGTACTTC,CASSAFRGQETQYF,TRBV27,TRBJ2-5,-,-
TGTGCCTGGAGTGGCGGACTTGAAGCTTTCTTT,CAWSGGLEAFF,TRBV30,TRBJ1-1,-,-
TGTGCCAGCAGCGGGACCCAGGAAAAACTGTTTTTT,CASSGTQEKLFF,TRBV5-4,TRBJ1-4,-,-
TGTGCCAGCAGCGAGTCTGACAGCCCCCGGAGCTACACCTTC,CASSESDSPRSYTF,TRBV9,TRBJ1-2,-,-
TGTGCCAGCAACAGGGAAGAGACCCAGTACTTC,CASNREETQYF,TRBV28,TRBJ2-5,-,-
TGCGCCAGCAGCCTAATCCCCGGGACATCTCAAGAGACCCAGTACTTC,CASSLIPGTSQETQYF,TRBV4-1,TRBJ2-5,-,-
TGTGCCAGCAGCTTTGGCGGACTAGCGTTAAGTGAGCAGTTCTTC,CASSFGGLALSEQFF,TRBV7-9,TRBJ2-1,-,TRBD2
TGTGCCAGCAGTTTAGGCGGTTCGCAGCAGTACTTC,CASSLGGSQQYF,TRBV28,TRBJ2-7,-,-
TGTGCCAGCAGCTTAGCGGAGGGACGAGATACGCAGTATTTT,CASSLAEGRDTQYF,TRBV7-6,TRBJ2-3,-,-
TGTGCCAGCAGTTTTGTAGGGGACGCCTACGAGCAGTACTTC,CASSFVGDAYEQYF,TRBV28,TRBJ2-7,-,-
TGTGCCAGCAGCTTGGCCCCCGACAGGGTCCGCACTGAAGCTTTCTTT,CASSLAPDRVRTEAFF,TRBV5-5,TRBJ1-1,-,TRBD1
TGTGCCAGCAGTTTATATGGACTAGCGGGAGTATCTTGGTCCTACAATGAGCAGTTCTTC,CASSLYGLAGVSWSYNEQFF,TRBV27,TRBJ2-1,-,TRBD2
TGTGCCAGCAGCTTACAGGGAGGGAGCGAGCAGTACTTC,CASSLQGGSEQYF,TRBV27,TRBJ2-7,-,-